Below, 27 T cell receptor beta chains from the same sample are listed, as sequenced in a study of response to subunit inactivated influenza vaccine. TCRdb ran MiXCR on the RT-PCR reads and lists one entry per CDR3 protein. The table shows roughly 700,000 distinct CDR3 sequences, with roughly 14% occurring only once. The sequencing used PBMCs from blood, collected roughly 12 days after vaccination. These receptors were obtained from a man aged 50 to 60 who received an inactivated influenza vaccine.

The CDR3, as DNA: TGTGCCAGCAGTTACAGGACAGGGGAAAATTCACCCCTCCACTTT. As protein: CASSYRTGENSPLHF. The V and J genes are TRBV28 and TRBJ1-6; 9 bases map to TRBD1. V gave up 4 bases and J gave up 7 bases; unmatched junction bases: 5. This CDR3 is built from 15 residues. Germline V gene data show CDR1 as MDHEN and CDR2 as SYDVKM.

The chain uses TRBV14 and TRBJ2-7; tentatively, D is TRBD1 (5 bases). The CDR3 sequence is 15 residues long. Germline V gene lookup returns CDR1 SGHDN and CDR2 FVKESK. The V end lost 1 base, the J end lost 4 bases, and 14 bases lay between the germline ends. The DNA of the CDR3 is TGTGCCAGCAGCCAAGGATGGGCCACAGGATACGAGCAGTACTTC. Encoded protein: CASSQGWATGYEQYF.

The gene calls are TRBV6-5 and TRBJ2-7, with no clear D. Germline V gene lookup returns CDR1 MNHEY and CDR2 SVGAGI. Trimming left V 0 bases short and J 0 bases short, with 12 bases between. The CDR3 extends over 16 amino acids. The CDR3 nucleotides read TGTGCCAGCAGTTACTCGCTACAGTTGAGCTCCTACGAGCAGTACTTC. It specifies CASSYSLQLSSYEQYF.

This chain joins TRBV27 and TRBJ2-7; D possibly uses TRBD1 or TRBD2 (5 bases each). CDR3 length: 12 residues. The germline V and J ends were trimmed by 2 bases and 11 bases, with 13 bases remaining between them. Germline V gene lookup returns CDR1 MNHEY and CDR2 SMNVEV (reference sequence). The CDR3 here is CASSLTGTVEYF. The CDR3 DNA reads as TGTGCCAGCAGTTTAACTGGGACGGTGGAGTACTTC.

J is TRBJ2-5 and V is TRBV28; 11 positions match TRBD2. J lost 3 bases, V lost 5 bases, and 5 bases had no gene match. The V gene's germline CDR1 is MDHEN and CDR2 SYDVKM. The CDR3 spans 15 residues. Here the CDR3 reads CASSHGTSGKETQYF. The CDR3 DNA reads TGTGCCAGCAGTCACGGGACTAGCGGAAAAGAGACCCAGTACTTC.

This clonotype was seen more than once but under ten times. The rearrangement links TRBV5-1 to TRBJ2-5, with 7 bases fitting TRBD1. This CDR3 spans 15 amino acids. Germline CDR1 and CDR2: SGHRS and YFSETQ. The V and J ends lost 2 bases and 1 base, in that order; junction bases with no gene match: 5. CDR3 DNA: TGCGCCAGCAGCTTTGGCAGGGGGTTCCAAGAGACCCAGTACTTC. Its translation: CASSFGRGFQETQYF.

This clonotype has more than one count but fewer than ten. The rearrangement uses TRBV7-8 and TRBJ1-2; TRBD1 might be the D (5 bases). The ends were cut back, 6 bases at V and 6 bases at J, with 14 bases in the middle. The CDR3 length is 13 residues. Germline CDR1 is SGHVS and CDR2 is FQNEAQ. The CDR3 region is CASSFGTRDGYTF. CDR3 sequence (DNA): TGTGCCAGCAGTTTCGGGACGCGAGATGGCTACACCTTC.

The table lists this clonotype with a few counts. V usage is TRBV20-1 and J usage is TRBJ2-7; TRBD2 is a possible D gene (5 bases). The V gene's germline CDR1 is DFQATT and CDR2 SNEGSKA (reference sequence). CDR3 size: 14 residues. V was pared by 3 bases and J by 1 base, with 13 bases between. In DNA form, the CDR3 reads TGCAGTGCTAGGAGGGCCTTGGGATCCTACGAGCAGTACTTC. Protein product: CSARRALGSYEQYF.

This clonotype was observed a few times. The chain uses TRBV5-5 and TRBJ1-4; D is unclear. Germline values: CDR1 SGHKS, CDR2 YYEKEE (reference sequence). Trimming left V 1 base short and J 4 bases short, with 11 bases between. This CDR3 contains 15 residues. In nucleotides, the CDR3 is TGTGCCAGCAGCTTGTTTCTCGGAGATAATGAAAAACTGTTTTTT. Translated, it gives CASSLFLGDNEKLFF.

There are many counts of this clonotype. The chain combines TRBV5-1 with TRBJ2-1; the D call may be TRBD1 or TRBD2 (5 bases each). This CDR3 region has 16 residues. Trimming took 6 bases from V and 3 from J, leaving 19 bases between them. From germline, CDR1 is SGHRS and CDR2 YFSETQ. The CDR3 reads CASTPPGLANYNEQFF. DNA for the CDR3: TGCGCCAGCACCCCTCCGGGGCTGGCCAACTACAATGAGCAGTTCTTC.

The chain is built from TRBV9 and TRBJ2-1; no reliable D call. The CDR3 is made up of 15 amino acids. In germline, CDR1 is SGDLS, CDR2 YYNGEE. V lost 0 bases and J 3 bases, leaving 10 bases between the germline ends. The CDR3: CASSVATAYYNEQFF. CDR3 bases: TGTGCCAGCAGCGTAGCTACGGCCTACTACAATGAGCAGTTCTTC. Full variable domain (outside the CDR3, taken from reference TRBV9 and TRBJ2-1): DSGVTQTPKHLITATGQRVTLRCSPRSGDLSVYWYQQSLDQGLQFLIQYYNGEERAKGNILERFSAQQFPDLHSELNLSSLELGDSALYFCASSVATAYYNEQFFGPGTRLTVL.

The chain is built from TRBV28 and TRBJ2-5; D is perhaps TRBD1 or TRBD2 (5 bases each). The CDR3 is 18 amino acids. V lost 2 bases, J lost 5 bases, and 24 bases lay in between. Germline lookup yields CDR1 MDHEN and CDR2 SYDVKM. This CDR3 reads CASSLTLGEFRAEETQYF. DNA for the CDR3: TGTGCCAGCAGTTTAACTCTGGGGGAGTTTAGGGCCGAGGAGACCCAGTACTTC.

This clonotype was found a few times. The chain recombines TRBV2 with TRBJ2-7; 11 positions agree with TRBD2. Germline V gives CDR1 SNHLY, CDR2 FYNNEI. Losses at the gene ends were 7 bases for V and 4 bases for J; bases not matched to a gene: 12. The CDR3 has 16 amino acids. Here the CDR3 DNA reads TGTGCCAGCAACTCCCCCCAACTAGCGGGGGAGTACGAGCAGTACTTC. Amino acids: CASNSPQLAGEYEQYF.

This clonotype showed up just a few times. The gene calls are TRBV28 and TRBJ2-5; 10 positions agree with TRBD2. The CDR3 is made up of 14 amino acids. Looked up from germline, CDR1 is MDHEN and CDR2 is SYDVKM. J was trimmed by 10 bases and V by 2 bases; bases with no gene match: 7. CDR3 region: CASSLPGLAEVQYF. The CDR3 DNA reads TGTGCCAGCAGTTTACCAGGACTAGCGGAGGTCCAGTACTTC.

The V gene is TRBV12-3 or TRBV12-4, the J gene TRBJ2-3, with 9 bases aligning to TRBD1. The CDR3 consists of 17 residues. Germline trimming cut 3 bases from V and 0 bases from J; bases unmatched to any gene: 7. CDR3 in DNA: TGTGCCAGCAGTTTGGGAGCGGGACAGGGAAGCACAGATACGCAGTATTTT. Its translation is CASSLGAGQGSTDTQYF.

Details on this clonotype: Its ends do not fully match the called genes, so a read error is possible. J is TRBJ2-6 and V is TRBV29-1, with D possibly TRBD1 on 6 matching bases. Per the germline V gene, CDR1 is SQVTM and CDR2 is ANQGSEA. The CDR3 consists of 14 residues. In nucleotides, the CDR3 is TGCAGCGTCCAACAGGGTCCCGGGGCCAACGTCCTGTCTTTC. It is translated as CSVQQGPGANVLSF. Variable domain in full (rest from reference TRBV29-1 and TRBJ2-6): SAVISQKPSRDICQRGTSLTIQCQVDSQVTMMFWYRQQPGQSLTLIATANQGSEATYESGFVIDKFPISRPNLTFSTLTVSNMSPEDSSIYLCSVQQGPGANVLSFGAGSRLTVL.

The table lists this clonotype with a few counts. V is TRBV7-2 and J is TRBJ2-5; TRBD2 might be the D (6 bases). Germline values: CDR1 SGHTA, CDR2 FQGNSA. The CDR3 spans 17 residues. Trimming took 5 bases from V and 2 from J, leaving 21 bases between them. As DNA, the CDR3 is TGTGCCAGCAGCCTTGGGCGGAATGCGGGAAGTCAAGAGACCCAGTACTTC. Its translation: CASSLGRNAGSQETQYF. The full variable domain, in which reference TRBV7-2 and TRBJ2-5 provide the parts outside the CDR3, is GAGVSQSPSNKVTEKGKDVELRCDPISGHTALYWYRQSLGQGLEFLIYFQGNSAPDKSGLPSDRFSAERTGGSVSTLTIQRTQQEDSAVYLCASSLGRNAGSQETQYFGPGTRLLVL.

J is TRBJ2-1 and V is TRBV3-1, with unresolved D. Germline lookup yields CDR1 LGHDT and CDR2 YNNKEL (reference sequence). CDR3 length: 13 residues. V was shortened by 5 bases and J by 7 bases, with 12 bases between the two germline ends. The CDR3 nucleotides are TGTGCCAGCAGCAAGGGTGAAGGGAATGAGCAGTTCTTC. It specifies CASSKGEGNEQFF.

The chain has TRBV4-3 and TRBJ1-2, with 9 bases that match TRBD1. CDR3 length: 14 amino acids. Trimming cost V 0 bases and J 8 bases; bases outside gene matches: 4. The germline V gene encodes CDR1 LGHNA and CDR2 YSLEER. CDR3 nucleotides: TGCGCCAGCAGCCAAGATACAGGGGGCGCGGGCTACACCTTC. Residues: CASSQDTGGAGYTF.

The chain combines TRBV20-1 with TRBJ1-2; 9 nucleotides match TRBD1. With 0 bases clipped from V and 2 bases from J, the junction kept 4 bases outside the gene matches. Germline loops: CDR1 DFQATT, CDR2 SNEGSKA (reference sequence). The CDR3 length is 15 residues. The CDR3 here is CSARDRGTGNYGYTF. The CDR3 DNA is TGCAGTGCTAGAGATCGCGGGACAGGGAACTATGGCTACACCTTC.

The rearrangement links TRBV12-3 or TRBV12-4 to TRBJ2-1, with TRBD1 matching over 8 bases. The CDR3 is 16 amino acids. The V segment lost 6 bases and the J segment 6 bases; nucleotides outside the gene matches: 13. The CDR3 bases are TGTGCCAGCAGCCGGGGGACAGGTAGGGGTGGCAATGAGCAGTTCTTC. Its translation is CASSRGTGRGGNEQFF.

This clonotype was picked up many times. The chain joins TRBV2 to TRBJ2-7; D is unclear. Trimming left V 2 bases short and J 1 base short, with 3 bases between. The CDR3 is 12 residues long. In germline, CDR1 is SNHLY, CDR2 FYNNEI. The CDR3 DNA follows: TGTGCCAGCAGTGAATGGTCCTACGAGCAGTACTTC. This sequence encodes CASSEWSYEQYF.

The rearrangement links TRBV4-2 to TRBJ2-7; weak D call: TRBD2 (6 bases). This CDR3 has 15 residues. Trimming took off 0 bases at V and 3 bases at J, with 12 bases between the two ends. CDR1 is LGHNA, CDR2 YNFKEQ, per germline. The CDR3 region has the DNA TGTGCCAGCAGCCAAGAGTGGCGGGACCGCTACGAGCAGTACTTC. Residues: CASSQEWRDRYEQYF.

With regard to this clonotype: The junction departs from germline at one end; a sequencing error may be responsible. The rearrangement joins TRBV20-1 to TRBJ1-1; the D gene is possibly TRBD1 (6 bases). This CDR3 is 12 amino acids long. Germline V gene lookup returns CDR1 DFQATT and CDR2 SNEGSKA (reference sequence). CDR3 DNA: TGCAGTGCTACCGAACAGGGCGCCGCGCAAATCTTT. This codes for CSATEQGAAQIF.

Many counts were recorded for this clonotype. The rearrangement uses TRBV5-4 and TRBJ2-3; D is uncertain. V was shortened by 1 base and J by 6 bases, with 9 bases between the two germline ends. Per germline, CDR1 SGHNT and CDR2 YYREEE (reference sequence). The CDR3 is made up of 13 amino acids. The CDR3 DNA reads TGTGCCAGCAGCTTGTCAGTCAGTGATACGCAGTATTTT. Amino acids: CASSLSVSDTQYF.

DNA of the CDR3: TGTGCCAGCAGCCGCCGGGGACAGCTAAGCTGGGGAAACACCATATATTTT. It is translated as CASSRRGQLSWGNTIYF. The chain carries TRBV11-2 and TRBJ1-3, with TRBD1 matching over 7 bases. Germline assignment: CDR1 SGHAT and CDR2 FQNNGV. This CDR3 comprises 17 residues. The V gene end was trimmed by 5 bases and the J gene end by 4 bases; junction bases not matched to a gene: 14.

This chain uses TRBV28 with TRBJ2-7, with TRBD1 matching 11 bases. The CDR3 has 14 amino acids. Germline loops: CDR1 MDHEN, CDR2 SYDVKM. The J segment lost 6 bases and the V segment lost 5 bases, leaving 6 bases of the junction unmatched. The CDR3 DNA sequence: TGTGCCAGCAGTCATAGGACAGGGGGCGGCGAGCAGTACTTC. Its translation: CASSHRTGGGEQYF. The whole variable domain, remainder taken from reference TRBV28 and TRBJ2-7, is DVKVTQSSRYLVKRTGEKVFLECVQDMDHENMFWYRQDPGLGLRLIYFSYDVKMKEKGDIPEGYSVSREKKERFSLILESASTNQTSMYLCASSHRTGGGEQYFGPGTRLTVT.